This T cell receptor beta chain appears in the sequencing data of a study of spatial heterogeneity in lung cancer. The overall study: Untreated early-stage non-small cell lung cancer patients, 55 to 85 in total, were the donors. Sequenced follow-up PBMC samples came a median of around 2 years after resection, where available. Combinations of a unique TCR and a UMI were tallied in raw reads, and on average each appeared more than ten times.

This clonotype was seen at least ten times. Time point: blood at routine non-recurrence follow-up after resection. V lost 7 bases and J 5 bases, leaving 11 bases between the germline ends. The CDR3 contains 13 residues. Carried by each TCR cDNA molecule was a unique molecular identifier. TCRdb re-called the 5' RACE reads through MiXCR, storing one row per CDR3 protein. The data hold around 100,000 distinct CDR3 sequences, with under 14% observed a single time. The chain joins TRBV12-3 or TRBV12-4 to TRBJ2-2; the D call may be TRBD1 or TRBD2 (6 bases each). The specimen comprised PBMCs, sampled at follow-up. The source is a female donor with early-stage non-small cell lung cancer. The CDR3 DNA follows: TGTGCCAGCACTTGGAGGGGGACCGGGGAGCTGTTTTTT. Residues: CASTWRGTGELFF.